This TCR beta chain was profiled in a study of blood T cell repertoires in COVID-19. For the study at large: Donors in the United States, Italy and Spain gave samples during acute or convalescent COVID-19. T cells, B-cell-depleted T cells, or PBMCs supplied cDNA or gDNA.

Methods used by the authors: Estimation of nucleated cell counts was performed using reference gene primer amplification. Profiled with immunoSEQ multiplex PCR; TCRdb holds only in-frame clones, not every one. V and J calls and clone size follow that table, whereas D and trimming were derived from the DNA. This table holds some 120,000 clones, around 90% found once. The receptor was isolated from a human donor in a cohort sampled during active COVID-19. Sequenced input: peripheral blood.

The DNA of the CDR3 is TGTGCCACTTCAAGACAGAACCAAGAGACCCAGTACTTC. Translated: CATSRQNQETQYF. The genes are TRBV14 and TRBJ2-5; D perhaps matches TRBD1 (5 bases). The CDR3 is made up of 13 amino acids. V was cut by 10 bases and J by 0 bases, with 12 bases left in between. Germline V lookup: CDR1 SGHDN, CDR2 FVKESK.